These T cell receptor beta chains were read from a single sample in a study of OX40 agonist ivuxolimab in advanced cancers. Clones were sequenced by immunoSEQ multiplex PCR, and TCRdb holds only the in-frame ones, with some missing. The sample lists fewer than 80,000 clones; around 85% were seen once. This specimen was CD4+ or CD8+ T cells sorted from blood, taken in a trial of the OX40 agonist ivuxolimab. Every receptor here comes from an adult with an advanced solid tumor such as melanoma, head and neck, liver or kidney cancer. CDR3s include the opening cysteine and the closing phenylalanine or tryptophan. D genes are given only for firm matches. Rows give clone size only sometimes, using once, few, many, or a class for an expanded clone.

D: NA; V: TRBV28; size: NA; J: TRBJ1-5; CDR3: CASSFVGHQPQHF; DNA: TGTGCCAGCAGTTTCGTAGGTCATCAGCCCCAGCATTTT
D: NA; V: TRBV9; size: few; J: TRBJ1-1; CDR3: CASSARLMNTEAFF; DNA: TGTGCCAGCAGCGCCAGGCTAATGAACACTGAAGCTTTCTTT
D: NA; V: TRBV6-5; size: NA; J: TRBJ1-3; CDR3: CASSYAGVSSGNTIYF; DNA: TGTGCCAGCAGTTACGCTGGGGTTTCCTCTGGAAACACCATATATTTT
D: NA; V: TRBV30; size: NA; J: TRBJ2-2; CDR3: CAGQYTGELFF; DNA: TGTGCTGGGCAGTACACCGGGGAGCTGTTTTTT
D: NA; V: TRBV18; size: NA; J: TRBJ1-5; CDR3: CASSPNDLNNQPQHF; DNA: TGTGCCAGCTCACCCAACGACCTCAACAATCAGCCCCAGCATTTT
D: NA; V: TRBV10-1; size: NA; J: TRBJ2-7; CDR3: CASSPGVPTYEQYF; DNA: TGCGCCAGCAGTCCAGGGGTTCCTACCTACGAGCAGTACTTC
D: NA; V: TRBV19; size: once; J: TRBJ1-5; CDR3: CASRPTGIVSQPQHF; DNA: TGTGCCAGTAGGCCGACAGGTATTGTTTCTCAGCCCCAGCATTTT
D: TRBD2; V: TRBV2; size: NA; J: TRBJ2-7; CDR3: CASLAGSAYEQYF; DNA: TGTGCCAGCCTAGCGGGAAGTGCCTACGAGCAGTACTTC
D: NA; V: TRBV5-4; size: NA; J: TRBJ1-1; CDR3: CASSLEAANTEAFF; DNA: TGTGCCAGCAGCTTGGAGGCAGCGAACACTGAAGCTTTCTTT
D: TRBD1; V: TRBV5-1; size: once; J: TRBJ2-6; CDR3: CASKDRASGANVLTF; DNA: TGCGCCAGCAAGGACAGGGCCTCTGGGGCCAACGTCCTGACTTTC
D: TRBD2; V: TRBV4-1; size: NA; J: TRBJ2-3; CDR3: CASSPTTSRGTDTQYF; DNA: TGCGCCAGCAGCCCTACGACTAGCCGAGGCACAGATACGCAGTATTTT
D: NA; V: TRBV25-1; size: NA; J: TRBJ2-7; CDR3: CASSDSGQSYEQYF; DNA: TGTGCCAGCAGTGATTCCGGACAGAGCTACGAGCAGTACTTC
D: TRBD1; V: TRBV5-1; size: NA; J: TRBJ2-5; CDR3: CASSPPLQGARETQYF; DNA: TGCGCCAGCAGCCCCCCACTACAGGGGGCCAGGGAGACCCAGTACTTC
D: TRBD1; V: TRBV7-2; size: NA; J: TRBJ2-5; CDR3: CASSSRKGQGATGIETQYF; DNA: TGTGCCAGCAGCTCCCGAAAGGGACAGGGGGCCACTGGTATCGAGACCCAGTACTTC
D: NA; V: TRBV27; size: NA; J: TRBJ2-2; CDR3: CASSWRDTDTGELFF; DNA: TGTGCCAGCAGTTGGCGGGACACAGACACCGGGGAGCTGTTTTTT
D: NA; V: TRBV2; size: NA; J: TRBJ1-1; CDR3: CASSEALSWGSQAFF; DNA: TGTGCCAGCAGTGAAGCGCTGTCTTGGGGATCCCAAGCTTTCTTT
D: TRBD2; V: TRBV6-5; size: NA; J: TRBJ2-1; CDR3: CASSYGTNFGNEQFF; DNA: TGTGCCAGCAGTTACGGGACTAACTTCGGCAATGAGCAGTTCTTC
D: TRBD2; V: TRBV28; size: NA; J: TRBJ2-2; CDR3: CASSSSSGRVRGELFF; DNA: TGTGCCAGCAGTTCTTCTAGCGGGAGGGTCAGGGGGGAGCTGTTTTTT
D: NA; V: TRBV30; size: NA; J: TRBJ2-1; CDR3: CAWSRTSEQFF; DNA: TGTGCCTGGAGTCGGACGTCAGAGCAGTTCTTC
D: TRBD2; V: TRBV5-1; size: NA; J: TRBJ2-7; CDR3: CASSLGSSGSYEQYF; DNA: TGCGCCAGCAGCTTGGGTTCTAGCGGATCCTACGAGCAGTACTTC
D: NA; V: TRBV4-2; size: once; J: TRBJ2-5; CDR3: CASSQIRASETQYF; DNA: TGTGCCAGCAGCCAAATAAGGGCTTCGGAGACCCAGTACTTC
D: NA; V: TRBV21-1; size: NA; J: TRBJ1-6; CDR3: CASSKQGRGNSPLHF; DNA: TGTGCCAGCAGCAAACAGGGTAGGGGTAATTCACCCCTCCACTTT
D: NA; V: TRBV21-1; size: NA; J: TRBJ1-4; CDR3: CASRLPAGDTNEKLFF; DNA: TGTGCCAGCAGGTTGCCGGCTGGCGACACTAACGAAAAACTGTTTTTT
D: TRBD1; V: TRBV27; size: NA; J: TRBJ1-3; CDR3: CASSLRGPGNTIYF; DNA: TGTGCCAGCAGTTTAAGGGGGCCTGGAAACACCATATATTTT
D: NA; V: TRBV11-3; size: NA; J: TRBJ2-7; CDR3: CASSLLPGYEQYF; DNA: TGTGCCAGCAGCTTATTGCCCGGCTACGAGCAGTACTTC
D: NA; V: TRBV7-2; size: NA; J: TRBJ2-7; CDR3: CASSLTRVYEQYF; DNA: TGTGCCAGCAGCTTGACAAGGGTTTACGAGCAGTACTTC
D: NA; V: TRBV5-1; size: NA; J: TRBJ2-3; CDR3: CASSLYGGSTDTQYF; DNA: TGCGCCAGCAGCCTCTACGGGGGAAGCACAGATACGCAGTATTTT
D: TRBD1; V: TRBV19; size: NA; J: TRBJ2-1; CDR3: CASRAWDREAGNEQFF; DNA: TGTGCCAGTAGGGCCTGGGACAGGGAGGCCGGGAATGAGCAGTTCTTC
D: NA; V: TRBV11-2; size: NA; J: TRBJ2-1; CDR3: CASSLSVYNEQFF; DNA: TGTGCCAGCAGCTTAAGCGTTTACAATGAGCAGTTCTTC
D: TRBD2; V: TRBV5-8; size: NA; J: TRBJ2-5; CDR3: CASIAPGTSGGMLGTQYF; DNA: TGTGCCAGCATCGCCCCCGGGACTAGCGGGGGGATGTTGGGGACCCAGTACTTC
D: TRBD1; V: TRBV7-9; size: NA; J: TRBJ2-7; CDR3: CASSLRQGPYEQYF; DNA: TGTGCCAGCAGCCTCAGACAGGGGCCCTACGAGCAGTACTTC
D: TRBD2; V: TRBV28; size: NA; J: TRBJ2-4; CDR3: CASSKLAGGNIQYF; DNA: TGTGCCAGCAGTAAACTAGCCGGGGGGAACATTCAGTACTTC
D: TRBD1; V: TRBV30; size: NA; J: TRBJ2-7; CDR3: CAWAQQGAVWKF; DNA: TGTGCCTGGGCGCAACAGGGGGCGGTCTGGAAATTC
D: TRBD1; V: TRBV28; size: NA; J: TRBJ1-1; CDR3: CASSPPGQIEAFF; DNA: TGTGCCAGCAGTCCCCCGGGACAGATAGAAGCTTTCTTT
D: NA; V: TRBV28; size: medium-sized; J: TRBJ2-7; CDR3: CASSPPGTNYEQYF; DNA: TGTGCCAGCAGTCCCCCCGGGACAAACTACGAGCAGTACTTC